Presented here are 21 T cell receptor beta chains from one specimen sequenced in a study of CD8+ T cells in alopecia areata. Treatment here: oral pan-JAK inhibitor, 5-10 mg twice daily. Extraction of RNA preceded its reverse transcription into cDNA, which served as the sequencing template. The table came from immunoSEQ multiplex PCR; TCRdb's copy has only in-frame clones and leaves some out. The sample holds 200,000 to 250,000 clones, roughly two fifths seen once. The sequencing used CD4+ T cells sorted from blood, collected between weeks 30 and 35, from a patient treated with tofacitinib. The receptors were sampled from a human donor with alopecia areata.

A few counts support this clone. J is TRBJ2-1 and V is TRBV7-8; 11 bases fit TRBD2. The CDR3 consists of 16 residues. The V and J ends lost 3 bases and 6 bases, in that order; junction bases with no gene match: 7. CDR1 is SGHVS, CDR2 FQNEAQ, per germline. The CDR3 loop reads CASSLELAGASNEQFF. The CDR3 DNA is TGTGCCAGCAGCTTGGAACTAGCGGGAGCTTCCAATGAGCAGTTCTTC.

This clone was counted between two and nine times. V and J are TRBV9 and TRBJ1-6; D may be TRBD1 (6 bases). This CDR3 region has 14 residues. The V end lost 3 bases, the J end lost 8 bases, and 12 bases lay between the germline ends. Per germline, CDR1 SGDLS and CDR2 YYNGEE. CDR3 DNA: TGTGCCAGCAGCGGGGGGACATTGGATTCACCCCTCCACTTT. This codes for CASSGGTLDSPLHF.

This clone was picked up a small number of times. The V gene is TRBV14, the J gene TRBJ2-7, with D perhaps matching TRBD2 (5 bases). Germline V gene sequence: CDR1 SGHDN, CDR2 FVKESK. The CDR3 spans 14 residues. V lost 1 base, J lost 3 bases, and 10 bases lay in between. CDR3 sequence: CASSQVGRGYEQYF. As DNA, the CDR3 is TGTGCCAGCAGCCAAGTCGGACGGGGCTACGAGCAGTACTTC.

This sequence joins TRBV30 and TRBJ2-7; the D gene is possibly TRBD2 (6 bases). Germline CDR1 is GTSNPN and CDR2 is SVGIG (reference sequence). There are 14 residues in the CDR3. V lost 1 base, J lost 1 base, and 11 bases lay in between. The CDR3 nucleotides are TGTGCCTGGAGTGGGGTAGGAGGGTCCTACGAGCAGTACTTC. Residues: CAWSGVGGSYEQYF.

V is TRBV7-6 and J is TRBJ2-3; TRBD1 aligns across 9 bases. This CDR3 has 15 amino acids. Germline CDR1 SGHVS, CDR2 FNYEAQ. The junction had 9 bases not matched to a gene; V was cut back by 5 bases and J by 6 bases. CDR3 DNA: TGTGCCAGCAGCCCGGGACAGGGCAGGATGGATACGCAGTATTTT. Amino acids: CASSPGQGRMDTQYF.

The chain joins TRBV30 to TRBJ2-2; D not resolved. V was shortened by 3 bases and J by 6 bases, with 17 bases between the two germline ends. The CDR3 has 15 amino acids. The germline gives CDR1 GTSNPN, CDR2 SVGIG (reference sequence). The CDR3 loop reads CAWRTLSLSAGELFF. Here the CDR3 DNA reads TGTGCCTGGAGGACACTCAGCCTTTCCGCCGGGGAGCTGTTTTTT. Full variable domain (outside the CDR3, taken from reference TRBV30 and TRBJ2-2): SQTIHQWPATLVQPVGSPLSLECTVEGTSNPNLYWYRQAAGRGLQLLFYSVGIGQISSEVPQNLSASRPQDRQFILSSKKLLLSDSGFYLCAWRTLSLSAGELFFGEGSRLTVL.

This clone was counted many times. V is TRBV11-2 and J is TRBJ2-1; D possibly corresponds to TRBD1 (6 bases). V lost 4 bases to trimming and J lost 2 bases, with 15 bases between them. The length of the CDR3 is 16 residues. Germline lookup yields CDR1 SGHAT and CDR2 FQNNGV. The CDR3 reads CASSSVAPGAYNEQFF. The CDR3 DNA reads TGTGCCAGCAGCTCCGTGGCACCAGGGGCCTACAATGAGCAGTTCTTC.

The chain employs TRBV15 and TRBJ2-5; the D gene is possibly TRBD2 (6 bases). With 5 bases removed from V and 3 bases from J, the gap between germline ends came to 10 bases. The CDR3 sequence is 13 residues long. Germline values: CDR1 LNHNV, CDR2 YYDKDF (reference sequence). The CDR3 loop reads CATSRAGKETQYF. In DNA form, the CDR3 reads TGTGCCACCAGCCGGGCGGGGAAAGAGACCCAGTACTTC.

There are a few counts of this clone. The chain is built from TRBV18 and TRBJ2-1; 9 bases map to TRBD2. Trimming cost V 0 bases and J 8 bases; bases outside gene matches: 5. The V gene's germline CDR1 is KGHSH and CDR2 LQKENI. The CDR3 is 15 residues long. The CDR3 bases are TGTGCCAGCTCACCACCTAGCGGGAGTACCTATGAGCAGTTCTTC. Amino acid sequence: CASSPPSGSTYEQFF. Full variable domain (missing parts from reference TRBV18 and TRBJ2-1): NAGVMQNPRHLVRRRGQEARLRCSPMKGHSHVYWYRQLPEEGLKFMVYLQKENIIDESGMPKERFSAEFPKEGPSILRIQQVVRGDSAAYFCASSPPSGSTYEQFFGPGTRLTVL.

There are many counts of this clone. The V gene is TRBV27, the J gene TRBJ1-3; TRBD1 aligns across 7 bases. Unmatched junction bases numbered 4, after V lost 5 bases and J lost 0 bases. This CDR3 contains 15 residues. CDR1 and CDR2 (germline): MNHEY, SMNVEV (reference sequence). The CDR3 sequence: CASSEDRNSGNTIYF. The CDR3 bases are TGTGCCAGCAGTGAGGACAGGAACTCTGGAAACACCATATATTTT.

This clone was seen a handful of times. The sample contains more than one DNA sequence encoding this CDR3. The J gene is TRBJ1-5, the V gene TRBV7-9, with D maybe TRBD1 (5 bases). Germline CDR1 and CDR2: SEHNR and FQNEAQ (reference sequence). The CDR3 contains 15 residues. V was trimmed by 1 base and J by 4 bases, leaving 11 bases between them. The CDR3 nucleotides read TGTGCCAGCAGCTTAGGCGGGACCGGTAATCAGCCCCAGCATTTT. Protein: CASSLGGTGNQPQHF.

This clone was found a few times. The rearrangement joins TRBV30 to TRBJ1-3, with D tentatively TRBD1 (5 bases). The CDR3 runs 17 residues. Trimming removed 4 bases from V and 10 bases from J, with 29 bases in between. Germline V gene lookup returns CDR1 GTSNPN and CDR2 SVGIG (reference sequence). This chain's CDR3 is CAWNRRGTISGPFTIYF. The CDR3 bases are TGTGCCTGGAATCGTAGGGGCACGATCTCCGGGCCCTTTACCATATATTTT.

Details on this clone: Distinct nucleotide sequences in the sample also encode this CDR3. CDR3 protein: CASSPPSGTYEQYF. DNA of the CDR3: TGTGCCAGCTCACCACCGTCCGGAACCTACGAGCAGTACTTC. The rearrangement joins TRBV18 to TRBJ2-7; D gene ambiguous. The length of the CDR3 is 14 residues. In germline, CDR1 is KGHSH, CDR2 LQKENI. Trimming cost V 0 bases and J 2 bases, with 8 bases left between them.

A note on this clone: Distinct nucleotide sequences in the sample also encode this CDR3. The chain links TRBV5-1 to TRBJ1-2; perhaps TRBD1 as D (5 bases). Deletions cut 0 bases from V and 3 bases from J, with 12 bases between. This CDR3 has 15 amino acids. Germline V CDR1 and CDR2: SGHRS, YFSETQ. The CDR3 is CASSLDSQGHYGYTF. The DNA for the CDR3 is TGCGCCAGCAGCTTGGATTCGCAGGGCCACTATGGCTACACCTTC.

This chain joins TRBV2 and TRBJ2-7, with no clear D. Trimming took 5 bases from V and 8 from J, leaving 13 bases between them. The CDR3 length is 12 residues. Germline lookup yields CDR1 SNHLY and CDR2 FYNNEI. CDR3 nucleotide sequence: TGTGCCAGCAGTTATGTCGAATTAAAGCAGTACTTC. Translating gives CASSYVELKQYF.

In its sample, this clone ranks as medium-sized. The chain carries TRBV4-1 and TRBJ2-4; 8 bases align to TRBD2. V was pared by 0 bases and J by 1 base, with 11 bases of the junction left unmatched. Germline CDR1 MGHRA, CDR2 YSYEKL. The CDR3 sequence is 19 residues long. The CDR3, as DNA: TGCGCCAGCAGCCAAGATCTTCGAAGCGGGAGTGGGGCCAAAAACATTCAGTACTTC. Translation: CASSQDLRSGSGAKNIQYF.

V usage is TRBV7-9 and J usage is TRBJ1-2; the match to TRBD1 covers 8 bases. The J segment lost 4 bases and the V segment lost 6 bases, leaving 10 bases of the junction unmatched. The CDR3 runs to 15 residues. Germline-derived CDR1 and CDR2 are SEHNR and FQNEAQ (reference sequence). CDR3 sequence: CASSTSGTGIYGYTF. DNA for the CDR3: TGTGCCAGCAGTACCTCCGGGACAGGAATCTATGGCTACACCTTC.

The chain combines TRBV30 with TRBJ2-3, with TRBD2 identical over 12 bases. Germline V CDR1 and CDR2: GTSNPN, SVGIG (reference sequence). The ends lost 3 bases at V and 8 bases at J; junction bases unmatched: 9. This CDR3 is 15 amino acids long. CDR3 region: CAWRGGLAGTGTQYF. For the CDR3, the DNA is TGTGCCTGGAGGGGCGGACTAGCGGGAACGGGTACGCAGTATTTT.

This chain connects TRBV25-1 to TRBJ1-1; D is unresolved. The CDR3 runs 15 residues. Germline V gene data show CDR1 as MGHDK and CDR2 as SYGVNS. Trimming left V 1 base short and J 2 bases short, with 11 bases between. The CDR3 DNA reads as TGTGCCAGCAGTGAATTACGATACCCCAACACTGAAGCTTTCTTT. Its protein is CASSELRYPNTEAFF. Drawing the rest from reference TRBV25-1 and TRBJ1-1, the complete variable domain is EADIYQTPRYLVIGTGKKITLECSQTMGHDKMYWYQQDPGMELHLIHYSYGVNSTEKGDLSSESTVSRIRTEHFPLTLESARPSHTSQYLCASSELRYPNTEAFFGQGTRLTVV.

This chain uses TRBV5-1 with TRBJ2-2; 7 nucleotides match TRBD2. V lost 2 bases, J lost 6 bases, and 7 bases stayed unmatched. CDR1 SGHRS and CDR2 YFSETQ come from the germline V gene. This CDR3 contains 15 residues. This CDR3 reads CASSFALAEPGELFF. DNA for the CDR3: TGCGCCAGCAGCTTCGCGCTAGCGGAGCCCGGGGAGCTGTTTTTT.

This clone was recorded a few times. CDR3 sequence (DNA): TGTGCCAGTAGTCCGGCCACTAGCGAGGGGACCTACGAGCAGTACTTC. This sequence encodes CASSPATSEGTYEQYF. The V call is TRBV19, the J call TRBJ2-7; 7 bases are shared with TRBD2. The germline CDR1 and CDR2 sequences are LNHDA and SQIVND (reference sequence). Germline trimming cut 5 bases from V and 2 bases from J; bases unmatched to any gene: 12. The CDR3 loop spans 16 amino acids.